Listed here are 29 T cell receptor beta chains from one sample, sequenced in a study of cytomegalovirus exposure and HLA in healthy donors. The PCR had 60 Vbeta and 13 Jbeta primers. The data were produced by immunoSEQ multiplex PCR, yet TCRdb's version contains in-frame clones alone and is incomplete. The sample has some 80,000 clones; around 77% are singletons. Sequencing used PBMCs. The receptors derive from a man aged 45-65 years in good health and CMV-seronegative.

CDR3 residues: CAISEPDGNSNQPQHF. The CDR3 DNA follows: TGTGCCATCAGTGAGCCCGACGGGAATAGCAATCAGCCCCAGCATTTT. The chain carries TRBV10-3 and TRBJ1-5; D uncertain. The germline V gene encodes CDR1 ENHRY and CDR2 SYGVKD. The CDR3 totals 16 residues. Trimming removed 2 bases at V and 0 bases at J, with 11 bases between.

The chain combines TRBV30 with TRBJ2-2, with 7 bases that match TRBD1. This CDR3 has 15 residues. Germline V CDR1 and CDR2: GTSNPN, SVGIG (reference sequence). V shed 5 bases, J shed 0 bases, and the junction held 6 bases outside the gene matches. CDR3 protein: CAWGSGQTNTGELFF. CDR3 DNA: TGTGCCTGGGGCTCGGGACAGACGAACACCGGGGAGCTGTTTTTT.

The chain is built from TRBV4-1 and TRBJ2-7; 10 bases fit TRBD2. V shed 4 bases, J shed 1 base, and the junction held 4 bases outside the gene matches. The germline CDR1 and CDR2 sequences are MGHRA and YSYEKL. This CDR3 comprises 15 residues. This CDR3 is CASSRTSGDSYEQYF. CDR3 coding DNA: TGCGCCAGCAGCCGCACTAGCGGGGATTCCTACGAGCAGTACTTC.

The V and J genes are TRBV10-3 and TRBJ1-6; the D gene is possibly TRBD1 (5 bases). The V gene lost 0 bases and the J gene lost 10 bases, with 7 bases spanning the gap. The germline V gene encodes CDR1 ENHRY and CDR2 SYGVKD. This CDR3 region has 13 residues. CDR3 loop: CAISESGRSPLHF. In DNA form, the CDR3 reads TGTGCCATCAGTGAGTCGGGGCGCTCACCCCTCCACTTT.

The CDR3 reads CASSTVLGEQFF. For the CDR3, the DNA is TGTGCCAGCAGCACTGTGCTTGGTGAGCAGTTCTTC. The rearrangement uses TRBV9 and TRBJ2-1; D gene ambiguous. Trimming removed 4 bases at V and 9 bases at J, with 11 bases between. This CDR3 has 12 amino acids. Germline-derived CDR1 and CDR2 are SGDLS and YYNGEE.

This chain joins TRBV10-3 and TRBJ1-3; TRBD1 matches at 7 bases. Per germline, CDR1 ENHRY and CDR2 SYGVKD. V lost 4 bases to trimming and J lost 8 bases; unmatched junction nucleotides: 11. The CDR3 totals 15 residues. CDR3 sequence reads: CAISGGRQGVDTIYF. CDR3 DNA: TGTGCCATCAGTGGGGGTCGACAGGGAGTTGACACCATATATTTT.

This clone was counted a few times. The chain recombines TRBV10-1 with TRBJ2-3; TRBD1 aligns across 7 bases. The CDR3 length is 16 residues. CDR1 and CDR2 (germline): WNHNN, SYGVQD (reference sequence). V shed 5 bases and J 0 bases; nucleotides not matched to a gene: 8. The CDR3 protein is CASSPTGTASTDTQYF. The CDR3 DNA follows: TGCGCCAGCAGTCCAACCGGGACAGCTAGCACAGATACGCAGTATTTT.

The chain has TRBV6-1 and TRBJ2-5, with 7 nucleotides matching TRBD1. Germline loops: CDR1 MNHNS, CDR2 SASEGT. The CDR3 is made up of 14 amino acids. Trimming took 4 bases from V and 2 from J; bases not matched to a gene: 4. The CDR3 protein is CASSATGLQETQYF. CDR3 bases: TGTGCCAGCAGTGCGACAGGGCTACAAGAGACCCAGTACTTC.

This sequence joins TRBV9 and TRBJ2-3, with TRBD1 as a possible D gene (5 bases). Trimming removed 0 bases from V and 6 bases from J, with 11 bases in between. The length of the CDR3 is 14 residues. The germline gives CDR1 SGDLS, CDR2 YYNGEE. The CDR3 sequence: CASSVEGARDTQYF. The CDR3, as DNA: TGTGCCAGCAGCGTAGAAGGGGCGAGGGATACGCAGTATTTT.

This clone turned up a few times. DNA for the CDR3: TGTGCCAGCAGCCCAGACAGGGGGAATTCACCCCTCCACTTT. Translated, it gives CASSPDRGNSPLHF. The rearrangement joins TRBV7-8 to TRBJ1-6; 9 bases are a match to TRBD1. The V segment lost 5 bases and the J segment 7 bases; nucleotides outside the gene matches: 3. CDR3 size: 14 residues. Germline loops: CDR1 SGHVS, CDR2 FQNEAQ.

The CDR3 protein is CASSLTGQENTEAFF. DNA of the CDR3: TGTGCCAGCAGCTTAACGGGACAGGAGAACACTGAAGCTTTCTTT. The genes are TRBV5-5 and TRBJ1-1; the match to TRBD1 covers 8 bases. Unmatched junction bases numbered 4, after V lost 2 bases and J lost 1 base. Germline V gene lookup returns CDR1 SGHKS and CDR2 YYEKEE (reference sequence). This CDR3 is built from 15 residues.

The V and J genes are TRBV30 and TRBJ1-3; D gene ambiguous. The V gene's germline CDR1 is GTSNPN and CDR2 SVGIG (reference sequence). CDR3 length: 12 amino acids. With 8 bases removed from V and 0 bases from J, the gap between germline ends came to 8 bases. The CDR3 DNA reads as TGTGCCACGGAGCGCTCTGGAAACACCATATATTTT. Its translation is CATERSGNTIYF.

This clone came up once. The CDR3 loop is CASRSSGANVLTF. The DNA for the CDR3 is TGTGCCAGCAGGAGCTCTGGGGCCAACGTCCTGACTTTC. The gene calls are TRBV2 and TRBJ2-6; no firm D call. The germline gives CDR1 SNHLY, CDR2 FYNNEI. V was shortened by 6 bases and J by 0 bases, with 3 bases between the two germline ends. The CDR3 runs 13 residues.

The V call is TRBV7-8, the J call TRBJ1-2, with TRBD1 identical over 8 bases. Germline CDR1 reads SGHVS; CDR2 reads FQNEAQ. The V segment lost 5 bases and the J segment 7 bases; nucleotides outside the gene matches: 15. This CDR3 has 16 amino acids. The CDR3 protein is CASSPSLLDRGGGYTF. DNA of the CDR3: TGTGCCAGCAGCCCCAGCCTTCTAGACAGGGGAGGTGGCTACACCTTC.

This clone has just one count. Additional DNA sequences in this sample encode the identical CDR3. This sequence joins TRBV5-1 and TRBJ2-3, with 8 bases lining up with TRBD2. Trimming took 0 bases from V and 0 from J; bases not matched to a gene: 3. The CDR3 sequence is 16 residues long. Germline-derived CDR1 and CDR2 are SGHRS and YFSETQ. CDR3 sequence (DNA): TGCGCCAGCAGCTTGGGAACTAGCGGTAGCACAGATACGCAGTATTTT. This sequence encodes CASSLGTSGSTDTQYF.

The chain is built from TRBV18 and TRBJ2-2, with TRBD1 matching 8 bases. The germline V gene has CDR1 KGHSH and CDR2 LQKENI. Unmatched junction bases numbered 3, after V lost 2 bases and J lost 4 bases. The CDR3 is 15 amino acids. The CDR3 coding sequence is TGTGCCAGCTCACCAGAGGACAGGGTCACCGGGGAGCTGTTTTTT. It is translated as CASSPEDRVTGELFF.

V and J are TRBV25-1 and TRBJ2-1; D may be TRBD1 (5 bases). V was cut by 2 bases and J by 0 bases, with 14 bases left in between. The germline gives CDR1 MGHDK, CDR2 SYGVNS. The CDR3 extends over 17 amino acids. The CDR3 bases are TGTGCCAGCAGTGAAGTCGGGTGGGGCAACTCCTACAATGAGCAGTTCTTC. Amino acids: CASSEVGWGNSYNEQFF.

The chain recombines TRBV6-1 with TRBJ2-7, with 9 bases that match TRBD1. This CDR3 contains 15 residues. With 6 bases clipped from V and 4 bases from J, the junction kept 10 bases outside the gene matches. Per germline, CDR1 MNHNS and CDR2 SASEGT. CDR3 in amino acids: CASSITLTGGYEQYF. CDR3 in DNA: TGTGCCAGCAGCATTACTTTGACAGGGGGTTACGAGCAGTACTTC.

This clone appeared a few times. The CDR3 is CASSDWGAGANVLTF. The CDR3, as DNA: TGTGCCAGCAGTGATTGGGGGGCTGGGGCCAACGTCCTGACTTTC. This chain connects TRBV28 to TRBJ2-6, with D tentatively TRBD2 (6 bases). The CDR3 extends over 15 amino acids. Trimming removed 5 bases from V and 2 bases from J, with 10 bases in between. Per germline, CDR1 MDHEN and CDR2 SYDVKM.

The chain links TRBV28 to TRBJ1-2; D uncertain. CDR1 and CDR2 (germline): MDHEN, SYDVKM. The CDR3 totals 15 residues. V was cut by 8 bases and J by 4 bases, with 20 bases left in between. CDR3 in DNA: TGTGCCAGCTCCAATTCCGTCGGTTATGGCTATGGCTACACCTTC. Translating gives CASSNSVGYGYGYTF.

The chain combines TRBV4-2 with TRBJ1-3; 9 positions match TRBD1. J lost 4 bases, V lost 0 bases, and 13 bases had no gene match. The CDR3 totals 19 residues. Per the germline V gene, CDR1 is LGHNA and CDR2 is YNFKEQ. DNA of the CDR3: TGTGCCAGCAGCCAAGATTCGAGGACAGGGGCTTCTGGGGGAAACACCATATATTTT. Translation gives CASSQDSRTGASGGNTIYF.

V and J are TRBV18 and TRBJ2-3, with a possible D match to TRBD2 (5 bases). The CDR3 is 14 amino acids. The germline V and J ends were trimmed by 3 bases and 8 bases, with 15 bases remaining between them. Germline V CDR1 and CDR2: KGHSH, LQKENI. CDR3 loop: CASSPDQYAGTQYF. The CDR3 bases are TGTGCCAGCTCACCGGACCAATATGCGGGTACGCAGTATTTT. Using reference TRBV18 and TRBJ2-3 for the parts outside the CDR3, the full variable domain is NAGVMQNPRHLVRRRGQEARLRCSPMKGHSHVYWYRQLPEEGLKFMVYLQKENIIDESGMPKERFSAEFPKEGPSILRIQQVVRGDSAAYFCASSPDQYAGTQYFGPGTRLTVL.

This clone was seen a single time. V and J are TRBV7-9 and TRBJ2-7, with 8 bases identical to TRBD1. J lost 3 bases, V lost 3 bases, and 4 bases had no gene match. Germline CDR1 SEHNR, CDR2 FQNEAQ (reference sequence). The CDR3 consists of 14 residues. CDR3 protein: CASSFSDRVYEQYF. CDR3 DNA sequence: TGTGCCAGCAGCTTTTCGGACAGGGTCTACGAGCAGTACTTC.

The chain links TRBV11-3 to TRBJ2-1; D is ambiguous. The V end lost 0 bases, the J end lost 10 bases, and 7 bases lay between the germline ends. The CDR3 is made up of 12 amino acids. The germline V gene has CDR1 SGHNT and CDR2 YENEEA. The CDR3 nucleotides are TGTGCCAGCAGCTTAGATAGGCGGGAGCAGTTCTTC. This codes for CASSLDRREQFF.

This chain joins TRBV7-6 and TRBJ1-2; D call uncertain. The V end lost 5 bases, the J end lost 2 bases, and 9 bases lay between the germline ends. Germline loops: CDR1 SGHVS, CDR2 FNYEAQ. The CDR3 runs 13 residues. CDR3 sequence reads: CASSPRRNYGYTF. The CDR3 DNA reads TGTGCCAGCAGCCCCCGCAGAAACTATGGCTACACCTTC.

The CDR3 sequence is CASSVGGQGTYEQYF. Here the CDR3 DNA reads TGTGCCAGCAGCGTGGGAGGACAGGGGACCTACGAGCAGTACTTC. This chain uses TRBV9 with TRBJ2-7, with 9 nucleotides matching TRBD1. V was clipped by 2 bases and J by 2 bases; unmatched bases: 5. CDR3 length: 15 residues. Looked up from germline, CDR1 is SGDLS and CDR2 is YYNGEE.

With regard to this clone: At the DNA level, this CDR3 is encoded by other sequences in the same sample as well. This sequence joins TRBV19 and TRBJ1-2; 8 bases align to TRBD1. Germline V gene lookup returns CDR1 LNHDA and CDR2 SQIVND (reference sequence). The CDR3 extends over 14 amino acids. The ends lost 4 bases at V and 12 bases at J; junction bases unmatched: 13. The CDR3 nucleotides read TGTGCCAGTAGTAAGGGACAGGACAGAGCTCGCCACACCTTC. Its translation: CASSKGQDRARHTF.

The rearrangement links TRBV6-1 to TRBJ2-7; D not resolved. CDR1 and CDR2 (germline): MNHNS, SASEGT. This CDR3 contains 12 residues. V was pared by 2 bases and J by 4 bases, with 6 bases between. CDR3 DNA sequence: TGTGCCAGCAGTGAACTACGTTACGAGCAGTACTTC. It codes for CASSELRYEQYF.

A few counts support this clone. J is TRBJ1-3 and V is TRBV7-9; D ambiguous. The CDR3 loop spans 15 amino acids. V lost 4 bases, J lost 1 base, and 11 bases lay in between. CDR1 SEHNR and CDR2 FQNEAQ come from the germline V gene (reference sequence). The CDR3 here is CASSSPRESGNTIYF. The CDR3 coding sequence is TGTGCCAGCAGCTCCCCGAGGGAGTCTGGAAACACCATATATTTT.